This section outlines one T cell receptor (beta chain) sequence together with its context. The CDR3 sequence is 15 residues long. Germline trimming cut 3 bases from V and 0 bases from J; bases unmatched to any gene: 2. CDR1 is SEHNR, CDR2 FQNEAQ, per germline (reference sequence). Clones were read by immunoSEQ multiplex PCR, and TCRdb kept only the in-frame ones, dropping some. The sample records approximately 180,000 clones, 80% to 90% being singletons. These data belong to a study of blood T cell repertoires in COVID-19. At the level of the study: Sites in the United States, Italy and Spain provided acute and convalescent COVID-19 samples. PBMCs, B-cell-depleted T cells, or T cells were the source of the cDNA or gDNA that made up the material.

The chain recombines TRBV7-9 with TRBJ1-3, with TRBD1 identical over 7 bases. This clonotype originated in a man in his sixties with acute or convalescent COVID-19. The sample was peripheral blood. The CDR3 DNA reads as TGTGCCAGCAGCTTTCAGGGGGGCTCTGGAAACACCATATATTTT. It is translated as CASSFQGGSGNTIYF. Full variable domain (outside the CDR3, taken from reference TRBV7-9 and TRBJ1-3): DTGVSQNPRHKITKRGQNVTFRCDPISEHNRLYWYRQTLGQGPEFLTYFQNEAQLEKSRLLSDRFSAERPKGSFSTLEIQRTEQGDSAMYLCASSFQGGSGNTIYFGEGSWLTVV.